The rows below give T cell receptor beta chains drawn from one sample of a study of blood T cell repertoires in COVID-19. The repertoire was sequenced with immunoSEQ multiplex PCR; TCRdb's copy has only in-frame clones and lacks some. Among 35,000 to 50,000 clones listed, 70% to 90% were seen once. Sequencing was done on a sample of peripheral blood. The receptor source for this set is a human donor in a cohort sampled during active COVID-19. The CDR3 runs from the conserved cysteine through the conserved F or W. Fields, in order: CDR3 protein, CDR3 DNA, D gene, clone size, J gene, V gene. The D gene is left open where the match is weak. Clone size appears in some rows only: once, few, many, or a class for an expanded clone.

CDR3aa: CASSLAKGANYGYTF; CDR3nt: TGCGCCAGCAGCTTGGCTAAGGGGGCTAACTATGGCTACACCTTC; d_gene: -; abundance: many; j_gene: TRBJ1-2; v_gene: TRBV5-1
CDR3aa: CASSQDPRQSYEQYF; CDR3nt: TGCGCCAGCAGCCAAGATCCGAGACAGTCCTACGAGCAGTACTTC; d_gene: -; abundance: -; j_gene: TRBJ2-7; v_gene: TRBV4-3
CDR3aa: CASSSVRGLFLGELFF; CDR3nt: TGTGCCAGCAGCTCCGTCAGGGGGCTCTTCCTTGGGGAGCTGTTTTTT; d_gene: TRBD1; abundance: -; j_gene: TRBJ2-2; v_gene: TRBV11-2
CDR3aa: CASTWQGQTEAFF; CDR3nt: TGTGCCAGCACCTGGCAGGGCCAAACTGAAGCTTTCTTT; d_gene: -; abundance: -; j_gene: TRBJ1-1; v_gene: TRBV2
CDR3aa: CASSSATYSNQPQHF; CDR3nt: TGTGCCAGCAGTTCCGCGACTTATAGCAATCAGCCCCAGCATTTT; d_gene: -; abundance: -; j_gene: TRBJ1-5; v_gene: TRBV28
CDR3aa: CASSLDGRLADSNEQFF; CDR3nt: TGTGCCAGCAGCTTAGATGGCCGACTAGCGGATTCCAATGAGCAGTTCTTC; d_gene: TRBD2; abundance: -; j_gene: TRBJ2-1; v_gene: TRBV11-3
CDR3aa: CASSVRTGTNYGYTF; CDR3nt: TGTGCCAGCAGTGTGAGAACGGGAACTAACTATGGCTACACCTTC; d_gene: -; abundance: -; j_gene: TRBJ1-2; v_gene: TRBV2
CDR3aa: CSVSGQEKAFF; CDR3nt: TGCAGTGTGAGTGGGCAGGAAAAAGCTTTCTTT; d_gene: -; abundance: -; j_gene: TRBJ1-1; v_gene: TRBV20-1
CDR3aa: CASIPRGDRGGTEAFF; CDR3nt: TGTGCCAGCATCCCACGCGGGGACCGCGGTGGGACTGAAGCTTTCTTT; d_gene: -; abundance: -; j_gene: TRBJ1-1; v_gene: TRBV6-2/TRBV6-3
CDR3aa: CASSFTDRGLRTDTQYF; CDR3nt: TGCGCCAGCAGCTTCACAGACAGGGGCCTACGCACAGATACGCAGTATTTT; d_gene: TRBD1; abundance: -; j_gene: TRBJ2-3; v_gene: TRBV5-1
CDR3aa: CASSPLGSGRADTQYF; CDR3nt: TGTGCCAGCAGTCCCCTTGGATCGGGGAGGGCAGATACGCAGTATTTT; d_gene: TRBD2; abundance: -; j_gene: TRBJ2-3; v_gene: TRBV2
CDR3aa: CASSPSNYGYTF; CDR3nt: TGTGCCAGCAGCCCAAGCAACTATGGCTACACCTTC; d_gene: -; abundance: -; j_gene: TRBJ1-2; v_gene: TRBV9
CDR3aa: CASSLEARAAYNEQFF; CDR3nt: TGTGCCAGCAGCTTGGAGGCCAGGGCAGCCTACAATGAGCAGTTCTTC; d_gene: -; abundance: -; j_gene: TRBJ2-1; v_gene: TRBV5-8
CDR3aa: CASSIDVFQGGLFF; CDR3nt: TGTGCCAGTAGTATAGATGTTTTCCAGGGGGGACTGTTTTTT; d_gene: TRBD1; abundance: -; j_gene: TRBJ1-4; v_gene: TRBV19
CDR3aa: CASSPGRDRVSYEQYF; CDR3nt: TGTGCCAGCAGCCCTGGACGGGACAGGGTCTCCTACGAGCAGTACTTC; d_gene: TRBD1; abundance: -; j_gene: TRBJ2-7; v_gene: TRBV7-2
CDR3aa: CASSKTYTYEQYF; CDR3nt: TGTGCCAGCAGTAAGACATATACCTACGAGCAGTACTTC; d_gene: -; abundance: -; j_gene: TRBJ2-7; v_gene: TRBV6-2/TRBV6-3
CDR3aa: CASSRQANSYEQYF; CDR3nt: TGTGCCAGCAGTAGACAGGCAAACTCCTACGAGCAGTACTTC; d_gene: -; abundance: -; j_gene: TRBJ2-7; v_gene: TRBV27
CDR3aa: CASSLEASGNTIYF; CDR3nt: TGTGCCAGCAGCTTGGAGGCCTCGGGAAACACCATATATTTT; d_gene: -; abundance: -; j_gene: TRBJ1-3; v_gene: TRBV7-3
CDR3aa: CASGVRGDTEAFF; CDR3nt: TGTGCCAGCGGCGTCAGGGGGGACACTGAAGCTTTCTTT; d_gene: TRBD1; abundance: few; j_gene: TRBJ1-1; v_gene: TRBV2
CDR3aa: CASSGDRGYGYTF; CDR3nt: TGTGCCAGTAGTGGGGACAGGGGCTATGGCTACACCTTC; d_gene: TRBD1; abundance: -; j_gene: TRBJ1-2; v_gene: TRBV19
CDR3aa: CASSSTVRNTIYF; CDR3nt: TGTGCCAGCAGCTCGACAGTGAGAAACACCATATATTTT; d_gene: -; abundance: -; j_gene: TRBJ1-3; v_gene: TRBV7-2
CDR3aa: CASSHGRQGTYGYTF; CDR3nt: TGTGCCAGCAGCCATGGGAGACAGGGGACCTATGGCTACACCTTC; d_gene: TRBD1; abundance: -; j_gene: TRBJ1-2; v_gene: TRBV3-1/TRBV3-2
CDR3aa: CASSGLGPGEQYF; CDR3nt: TGTGCCAGCAGTGGACTAGGGCCGGGGGAGCAGTACTTC; d_gene: -; abundance: -; j_gene: TRBJ2-7; v_gene: TRBV2
CDR3aa: CASSPGTYSEQYF; CDR3nt: TGTGCCAGCTCACCCGGGACTTACTCCGAGCAGTACTTC; d_gene: -; abundance: -; j_gene: TRBJ2-7; v_gene: TRBV18
CDR3aa: CASSPSTGGVHF; CDR3nt: TGTGCCAGCAGCCCGTCGACAGGTGGGGTCCACTTT; d_gene: -; abundance: -; j_gene: TRBJ1-6; v_gene: TRBV7-2
CDR3aa: CASSQPPRDKTQYF; CDR3nt: TGTGCCAGCAGTCAGCCCCCCAGGGACAAGACCCAGTACTTC; d_gene: -; abundance: -; j_gene: TRBJ2-5; v_gene: TRBV28
CDR3aa: CASSSLIIGGDTLYQETQYF; CDR3nt: TGTGCCAGCAGTTCGCTCATTATTGGGGGGGACACCCTGTACCAAGAGACCCAGTACTTC; d_gene: -; abundance: -; j_gene: TRBJ2-5; v_gene: TRBV28
CDR3aa: CASSVGAGGEKLFF; CDR3nt: TGTGCCAGCAGCGTTGGCGCCGGAGGGGAAAAACTGTTTTTT; d_gene: -; abundance: -; j_gene: TRBJ1-4; v_gene: TRBV9
CDR3aa: CASSLVNRVKGAGELFF; CDR3nt: TGTGCCAGCAGCTTAGTTAACAGGGTGAAGGGCGCCGGGGAGCTGTTTTTT; d_gene: -; abundance: -; j_gene: TRBJ2-2; v_gene: TRBV11-2
CDR3aa: CASSYSRYSWLSEQYF; CDR3nt: TGTGCCAGCAGTTACTCCAGGTACTCTTGGCTGAGCGAGCAGTACTTC; d_gene: -; abundance: -; j_gene: TRBJ2-7; v_gene: TRBV6-2/TRBV6-3
CDR3aa: CAINTRVTDTQYF; CDR3nt: TGTGCCATAAACACTAGGGTGACAGATACGCAGTATTTT; d_gene: -; abundance: -; j_gene: TRBJ2-3; v_gene: TRBV7-9
CDR3aa: CASSLSLRSNYGYTF; CDR3nt: TGTGCCAGCAGCCTGTCGTTACGGTCTAACTATGGCTACACCTTC; d_gene: -; abundance: once; j_gene: TRBJ1-2; v_gene: TRBV7-8
CDR3aa: CASKRQGTTEAFF; CDR3nt: TGTGCCAGCAAGCGGCAGGGGACCACTGAAGCTTTCTTT; d_gene: -; abundance: -; j_gene: TRBJ1-1; v_gene: TRBV25-1
CDR3aa: CSVPGQPTLETQYF; CDR3nt: TGCAGCGTACCGGGACAGCCGACCTTAGAGACCCAGTACTTC; d_gene: TRBD1; abundance: -; j_gene: TRBJ2-5; v_gene: TRBV29-1
CDR3aa: CATSDLLGPPTEAFF; CDR3nt: TGTGCCACCAGTGATTTGCTGGGGCCGCCGACTGAAGCTTTCTTT; d_gene: -; abundance: -; j_gene: TRBJ1-1; v_gene: TRBV24-1
CDR3aa: CASSQSTNRQETQYF; CDR3nt: TGTGCCAGCAGCCAATCAACCAACAGACAAGAGACCCAGTACTTC; d_gene: -; abundance: -; j_gene: TRBJ2-5; v_gene: TRBV4-2
CDR3aa: CASSQDGLAGVTDTQYF; CDR3nt: TGTGCCAGCAGCCAAGATGGACTAGCGGGGGTCACAGATACGCAGTATTTT; d_gene: TRBD2; abundance: -; j_gene: TRBJ2-3; v_gene: TRBV4-2
CDR3aa: CASSKQGDSEAFF; CDR3nt: TGCGCCAGCAGCAAACAGGGGGATTCTGAAGCTTTCTTT; d_gene: TRBD1; abundance: -; j_gene: TRBJ1-1; v_gene: TRBV5-1
CDR3aa: CAWSSPGGNQPQHF; CDR3nt: TGTGCCTGGAGTTCTCCAGGGGGTAATCAGCCCCAGCATTTT; d_gene: TRBD1; abundance: -; j_gene: TRBJ1-5; v_gene: TRBV30
CDR3aa: CASSLGGTGEDEQYF; CDR3nt: TGCGCCAGCAGCTTGGGCGGGACAGGGGAGGATGAGCAGTACTTC; d_gene: TRBD1; abundance: -; j_gene: TRBJ2-7; v_gene: TRBV5-1
CDR3aa: CASSLPGGSYEQYF; CDR3nt: TGTGCCAGCAGCTTGCCAGGGGGTTCTTACGAGCAGTACTTC; d_gene: TRBD1; abundance: -; j_gene: TRBJ2-7; v_gene: TRBV7-2
CDR3aa: CASSWTGGGEQFF; CDR3nt: TGTGCCAGCAGTTGGACTGGGGGAGGGGAGCAGTTCTTC; d_gene: TRBD2; abundance: -; j_gene: TRBJ2-1; v_gene: TRBV6-2/TRBV6-3
CDR3aa: CAWSVRGAKNIQYF; CDR3nt: TGTGCCTGGAGTGTACGGGGAGCCAAAAACATTCAGTACTTC; d_gene: -; abundance: -; j_gene: TRBJ2-4; v_gene: TRBV30
CDR3aa: CASSENRDGYEQYF; CDR3nt: TGTGCCAGCAGTGAAAACAGGGACGGCTACGAGCAGTACTTC; d_gene: -; abundance: medium-sized; j_gene: TRBJ2-7; v_gene: TRBV2
CDR3aa: CASSRWDRRTDTQYF; CDR3nt: TGTGCCAGTAGTAGGTGGGACAGGAGGACAGATACGCAGTATTTT; d_gene: TRBD1; abundance: -; j_gene: TRBJ2-3; v_gene: TRBV19
CDR3aa: CASSQESRKQYF; CDR3nt: TGTGCCAGCAGCCAAGAGAGTAGAAAGCAGTACTTC; d_gene: -; abundance: -; j_gene: TRBJ2-7; v_gene: TRBV3-1/TRBV3-2